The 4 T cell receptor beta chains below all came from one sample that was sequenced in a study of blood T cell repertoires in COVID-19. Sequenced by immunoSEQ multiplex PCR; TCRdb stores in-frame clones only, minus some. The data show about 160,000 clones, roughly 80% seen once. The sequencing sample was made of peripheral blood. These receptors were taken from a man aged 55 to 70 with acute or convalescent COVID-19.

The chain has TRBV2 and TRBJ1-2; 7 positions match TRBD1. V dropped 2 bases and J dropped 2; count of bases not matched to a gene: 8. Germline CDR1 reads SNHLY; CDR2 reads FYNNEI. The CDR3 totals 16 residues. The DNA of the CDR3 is TGTGCCAGCAGTGAAAGCCTGGGACAGAGAAACTATGGCTACACCTTC. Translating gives CASSESLGQRNYGYTF.

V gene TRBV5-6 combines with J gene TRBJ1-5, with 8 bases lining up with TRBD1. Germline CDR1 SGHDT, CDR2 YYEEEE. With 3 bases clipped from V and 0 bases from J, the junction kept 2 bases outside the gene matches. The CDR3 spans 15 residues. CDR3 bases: TGTGCCAGCAGCTATCAGGGGGCTAGCAATCAGCCCCAGCATTTT. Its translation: CASSYQGASNQPQHF.

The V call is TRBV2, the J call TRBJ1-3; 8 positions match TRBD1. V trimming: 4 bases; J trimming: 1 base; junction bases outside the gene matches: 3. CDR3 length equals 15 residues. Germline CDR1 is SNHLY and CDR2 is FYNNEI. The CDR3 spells CASSGGQESGNTIYF. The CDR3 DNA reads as TGTGCCAGCAGTGGGGGACAGGAGTCTGGAAACACCATATATTTT. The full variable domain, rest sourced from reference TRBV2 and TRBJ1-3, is EPEVTQTPSHQVTQMGQEVILRCVPISNHLYFYWYRQILGQKVEFLVSFYNNEISEKSEIFDDQFSVERPDGSNFTLKIRSTKLEDSAMYFCASSGGQESGNTIYFGEGSWLTVV.

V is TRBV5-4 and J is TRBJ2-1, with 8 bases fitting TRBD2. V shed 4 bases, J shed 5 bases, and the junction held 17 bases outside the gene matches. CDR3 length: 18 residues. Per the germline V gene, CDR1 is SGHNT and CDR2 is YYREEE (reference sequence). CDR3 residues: CASSPGNHRGGPNNEQFF. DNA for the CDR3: TGTGCCAGCAGCCCAGGTAACCACCGGGGGGGCCCCAACAATGAGCAGTTCTTC.